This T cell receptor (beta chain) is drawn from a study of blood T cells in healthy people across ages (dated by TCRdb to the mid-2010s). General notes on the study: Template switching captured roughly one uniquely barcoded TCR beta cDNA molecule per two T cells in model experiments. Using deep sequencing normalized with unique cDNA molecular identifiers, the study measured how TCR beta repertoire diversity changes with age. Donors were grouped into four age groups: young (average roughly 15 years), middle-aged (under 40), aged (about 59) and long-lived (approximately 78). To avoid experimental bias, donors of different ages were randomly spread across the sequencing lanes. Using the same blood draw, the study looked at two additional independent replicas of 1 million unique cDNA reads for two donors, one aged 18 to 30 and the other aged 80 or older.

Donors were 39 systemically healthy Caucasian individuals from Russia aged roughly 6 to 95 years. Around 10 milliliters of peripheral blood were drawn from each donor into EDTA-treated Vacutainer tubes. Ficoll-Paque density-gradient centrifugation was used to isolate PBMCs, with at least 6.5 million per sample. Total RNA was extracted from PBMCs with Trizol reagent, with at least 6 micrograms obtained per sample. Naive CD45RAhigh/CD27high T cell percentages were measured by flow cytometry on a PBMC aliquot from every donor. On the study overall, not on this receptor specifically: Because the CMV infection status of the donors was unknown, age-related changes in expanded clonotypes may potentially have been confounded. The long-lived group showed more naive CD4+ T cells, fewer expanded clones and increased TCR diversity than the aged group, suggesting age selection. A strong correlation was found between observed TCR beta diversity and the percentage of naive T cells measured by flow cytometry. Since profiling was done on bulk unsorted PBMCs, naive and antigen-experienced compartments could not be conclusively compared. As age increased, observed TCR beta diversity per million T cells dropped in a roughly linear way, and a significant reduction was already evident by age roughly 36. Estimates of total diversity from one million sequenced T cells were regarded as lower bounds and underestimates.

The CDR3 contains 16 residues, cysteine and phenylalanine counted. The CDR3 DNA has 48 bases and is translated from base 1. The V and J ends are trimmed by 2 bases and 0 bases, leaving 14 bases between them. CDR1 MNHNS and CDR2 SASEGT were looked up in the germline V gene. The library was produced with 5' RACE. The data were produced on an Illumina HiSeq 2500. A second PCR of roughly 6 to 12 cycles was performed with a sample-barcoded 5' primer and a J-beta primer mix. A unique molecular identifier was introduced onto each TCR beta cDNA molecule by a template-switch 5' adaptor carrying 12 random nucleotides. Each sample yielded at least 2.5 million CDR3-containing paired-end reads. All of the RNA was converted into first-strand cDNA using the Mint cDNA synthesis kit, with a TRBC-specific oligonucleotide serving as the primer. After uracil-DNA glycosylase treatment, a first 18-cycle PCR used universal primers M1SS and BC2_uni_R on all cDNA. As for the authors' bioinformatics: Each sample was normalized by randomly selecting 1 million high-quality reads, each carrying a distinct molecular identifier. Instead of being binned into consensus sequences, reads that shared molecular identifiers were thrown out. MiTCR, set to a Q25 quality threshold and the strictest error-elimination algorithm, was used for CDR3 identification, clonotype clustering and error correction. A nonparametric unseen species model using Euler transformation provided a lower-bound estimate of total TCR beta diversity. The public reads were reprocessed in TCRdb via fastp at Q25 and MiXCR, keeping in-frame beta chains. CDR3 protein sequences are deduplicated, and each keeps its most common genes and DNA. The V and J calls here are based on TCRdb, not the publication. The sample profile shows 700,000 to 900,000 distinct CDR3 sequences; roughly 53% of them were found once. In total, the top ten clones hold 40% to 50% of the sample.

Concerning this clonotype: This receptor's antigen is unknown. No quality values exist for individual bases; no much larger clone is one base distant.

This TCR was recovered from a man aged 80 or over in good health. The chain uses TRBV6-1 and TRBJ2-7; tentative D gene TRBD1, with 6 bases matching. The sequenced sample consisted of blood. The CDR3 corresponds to CASSESGGLGSYEQYF. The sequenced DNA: TGTGCCAGCAGTGAATCTGGGGGCCTAGGCTCCTACGAGCAGTACTTC.